One and the same sample provided the 19 T cell receptor beta chains below, sequenced in a study of cytomegalovirus exposure and HLA in healthy donors. PCR employed 60 Vbeta and 13 Jbeta primers. Repertoires were generated with immunoSEQ multiplex PCR, while TCRdb's copy carries only in-frame clones and drops some. This sample has 150,000 to 200,000 clones; approximately 83% occur once, and the top ten carry roughly 9.3%. The specimen was PBMCs. These TCRs come from a man in his late teens or twenties in good health and CMV-seropositive.

The V gene is TRBV18, the J gene TRBJ2-5; 10 bases map to TRBD2. Germline assignment: CDR1 KGHSH and CDR2 LQKENI. The CDR3 runs to 16 residues. V trimming: 2 bases; J trimming: 0 bases; junction bases outside the gene matches: 3. CDR3 amino acids: CASSPLLAGDQETQYF. CDR3 DNA sequence: TGTGCCAGCTCACCATTGCTAGCGGGGGACCAAGAGACCCAGTACTTC.

The chain has TRBV5-8 and TRBJ2-5; possibly TRBD2 for D (5 bases). CDR3 size: 13 residues. Germline V CDR1 and CDR2: SGHTS, YDEGEE. V was pared by 0 bases and J by 5 bases, with 8 bases between. CDR3 nucleotides: TGTGCCAGCAGCTTGGCTAGCTGGGAGACCCAGTACTTC. This sequence encodes CASSLASWETQYF.

The chain is built from TRBV12-1 and TRBJ2-1; the table's D call, TRBD2, was not checked against the DNA. TRBV12-1 is an annotated pseudogene. There are 19 residues in the CDR3. CDR3 amino acids: CASSLGLAGGQHPKNEQFF. The CDR3 DNA reads TGTGCCAGCAGCCTCGGACTAGCGGGGGGCCAACACCCGAAGAATGAGCAGTTCTTC.

The gene calls are TRBV5-1 and TRBJ2-5; perhaps TRBD2 as D (5 bases). The CDR3 contains 14 residues. Germline CDR1 SGHRS, CDR2 YFSETQ. V shed 4 bases and J shed 1 base, with 11 bases lying between them. The CDR3 reads CASSIRGGQETQYF. CDR3 in DNA: TGCGCCAGCAGCATCCGGGGTGGCCAAGAGACCCAGTACTTC. Full variable domain (remainder filled in from reference TRBV5-1 and TRBJ2-5): KAGVTQTPRYLIKTRGQQVTLSCSPISGHRSVSWYQQTPGQGLQFLFEYFSETQRNKGNFPGRFSGRQFSNSRSEMNVSTLELGDSALYLCASSIRGGQETQYFGPGTRLLVL.

The rearrangement joins TRBV5-5 to TRBJ2-5; 11 bases match TRBD1. Germline assignment: CDR1 SGHKS and CDR2 YYEKEE (reference sequence). The CDR3 sequence is 20 residues long. Trimming cost V 4 bases and J 2 bases; bases outside gene matches: 19. CDR3 region: CASSRGMVFGQGAEQETQYF. CDR3 coding DNA: TGTGCCAGCAGCCGGGGGATGGTGTTTGGACAGGGGGCGGAACAAGAGACCCAGTACTTC.

The chain uses TRBV29-1 and TRBJ1-2; the D is unclear. CDR1 and CDR2 (germline): SQVTM, ANQGSEA. The CDR3 extends over 12 amino acids. The V end lost 5 bases, the J end lost 5 bases, and 12 bases lay between the germline ends. The CDR3 nucleotides are TGCAGCGTTTGGGAGGTCCTGTATGGCTACACCTTC. Residues: CSVWEVLYGYTF. The entire variable domain, with the rest obtained from reference TRBV29-1 and TRBJ1-2, is as follows: SAVISQKPSRDICQRGTSLTIQCQVDSQVTMMFWYRQQPGQSLTLIATANQGSEATYESGFVIDKFPISRPNLTFSTLTVSNMSPEDSSIYLCSVWEVLYGYTFGSGTRLTVV.

This sequence joins TRBV5-4 and TRBJ2-7; TRBD1 aligns across 7 bases. CDR3 size: 18 residues. The V gene's germline CDR1 is SGHNT and CDR2 YYREEE (reference sequence). Trimming removed 0 bases from V and 1 base from J; junction bases left unmatched: 13. This CDR3 is CASSLGVSGQQRSYEQYF. The CDR3, as DNA: TGTGCCAGCAGCTTGGGGGTATCGGGACAGCAACGATCCTACGAGCAGTACTTC.

CDR3 region: CASSKPRRPLPDCNDTQYF. Here the CDR3 DNA reads TGTGCCAGCAGCAAACCCCGGAGGCCCCTCCCTGACTGTAACGATACGCAGTATTTT. J is TRBJ2-3 and V is TRBV21-1; TRBD2, the table's D call, lacks a check against the DNA. TRBV21-1 is shown as a pseudogene. The CDR3 totals 19 residues.

The chain has TRBV9 and TRBJ2-2; 8 nucleotides line up with TRBD1. The CDR3 covers 17 residues. The germline V gene encodes CDR1 SGDLS and CDR2 YYNGEE. V lost 4 bases to trimming and J lost 1 base; unmatched junction nucleotides: 9. The CDR3 nucleotides read TGTGCCAGCAGCCGCCCTCCCGGGACAGGGAACACCGGGGAGCTGTTTTTT. It yields the protein CASSRPPGTGNTGELFF.

J is TRBJ2-5 and V is TRBV7-2, with 7 bases aligning to TRBD1. Germline V gene sequence: CDR1 SGHTA, CDR2 FQGNSA. CDR3 length equals 17 residues. V dropped 4 bases and J dropped 2; count of bases not matched to a gene: 13. CDR3 nucleotide sequence: TGTGCCAGCAGCTCGACCAGGGGGTCAGGGCAACAAGAGACCCAGTACTTC. Translated: CASSSTRGSGQQETQYF.

J is TRBJ2-3 and V is TRBV11-2, with no clear D. Trimming took off 5 bases at V and 1 base at J, with 10 bases between the two ends. Germline V CDR1 and CDR2: SGHAT, FQNNGV. The CDR3 spans 14 residues. In nucleotides, the CDR3 is TGTGCCAGCAGCCGTGTACTCGGCACAGATACGCAGTATTTT. It yields the protein CASSRVLGTDTQYF.

The chain couples TRBV6-1 to TRBJ1-2; D unresolved. In germline, CDR1 is MNHNS, CDR2 SASEGT. V lost 1 base to trimming and J lost 4 bases, with 13 bases between them. The CDR3 has 15 residues. The DNA of the CDR3 is TGTGCCAGCAGTGAAGGGGGAGGTCTTGTCTATGGCTACACCTTC. Protein sequence: CASSEGGGLVYGYTF.

The chain joins TRBV5-5 to TRBJ2-1; 12 nucleotides align to TRBD2. V trimming: 0 bases; J trimming: 7 bases; junction bases outside the gene matches: 5. Germline V gene lookup returns CDR1 SGHKS and CDR2 YYEKEE (reference sequence). This CDR3 region has 16 residues. The CDR3 DNA is TGTGCCAGCAGCTTGGTTACTAGCGGGGGGTCGAATGAGCAGTTCTTC. It translates to CASSLVTSGGSNEQFF.

The genes are TRBV27 and TRBJ1-1; perhaps TRBD1 as D (5 bases). Germline V gene lookup returns CDR1 MNHEY and CDR2 SMNVEV (reference sequence). CDR3 size: 13 residues. The ends were cut back, 3 bases at V and 1 base at J, with 6 bases in the middle. CDR3 sequence: CASSFGGNTEAFF. In nucleotides, the CDR3 is TGTGCCAGCAGTTTCGGGGGGAACACTGAAGCTTTCTTT.

The rearrangement uses TRBV9 and TRBJ1-1, with unresolved D. Germline CDR1 SGDLS, CDR2 YYNGEE. This CDR3 has 15 residues. The V and J ends lost 4 bases and 3 bases respectively, with 16 bases between them. The CDR3 coding sequence is TGTGCCAGCAGCTCGCTGTCCTTCCGGGACACTGAAGCTTTCTTT. It translates to CASSSLSFRDTEAFF.

The chain links TRBV7-8 to TRBJ1-2, with D perhaps TRBD1 (5 bases). This CDR3 region has 15 residues. CDR1 and CDR2 from the germline V gene are SGHVS and FQNEAQ. The CDR3 here is CASGPHRSLDYGYTF. The CDR3 bases are TGTGCGAGCGGACCCCACAGGAGCCTAGACTATGGCTACACCTTC. Combining the CDR3 with reference TRBV7-8 and TRBJ1-2 gives the whole variable domain GAGVSQSPRYKVAKRGQDVALRCDPISGHVSLFWYQQALGQGPEFLTYFQNEAQLDKSGLPSDRFFAERPEGSVSTLKIQRTQQEDSAVYLCASGPHRSLDYGYTFGSGTRLTVV.

The chain links TRBV4-3 to TRBJ2-7; 7 nucleotides match TRBD1. This CDR3 contains 13 residues. J lost 4 bases, V lost 0 bases, and 0 bases had no gene match. CDR1 is LGHNA, CDR2 YSLEER, per germline. CDR3 sequence reads: CASSQEQGYEQYF. In DNA form, the CDR3 reads TGCGCCAGCAGCCAAGAACAGGGGTACGAGCAGTACTTC.

The chain employs TRBV7-6 and TRBJ2-3, with D unresolved. The germline V gene has CDR1 SGHVS and CDR2 FNYEAQ. The CDR3 is 16 amino acids. Trimming removed 4 bases at V and 5 bases at J, with 19 bases between. The CDR3 sequence is CASSSKTSVVGDTQYF. The DNA of the CDR3 is TGTGCCAGCAGCTCAAAGACATCAGTTGTGGGAGATACGCAGTATTTT.

This chain links TRBV5-4 with TRBJ1-1; tentatively, D is TRBD1 (5 bases). Germline V gives CDR1 SGHNT, CDR2 YYREEE (reference sequence). The CDR3 totals 15 residues. V lost 4 bases, J lost 5 bases, and 18 bases lay in between. The CDR3 DNA sequence: TGTGCCAGCAGCCTTGTCTTCGGGGGGGGTACTGAAGCTTTCTTT. This codes for CASSLVFGGGTEAFF.